This T cell receptor (beta chain) was found in a study of blood T cell repertoires in COVID-19. Across the whole study: Sites in the United States, Italy and Spain provided acute and convalescent COVID-19 samples. T cells, B-cell-depleted T cells, or PBMCs provided the cDNA or gDNA that served as material.

The length of the CDR3 is 15 residues. Sequenced by immunoSEQ multiplex PCR; TCRdb stores in-frame clones only, minus some. The table has about 300,000 clones, around 84% seen once. Material: PBMCs or T cells enriched from blood (not recorded which). This clonotype was sampled from a man aged 25-45 years who had recovered from COVID-19. This chain links TRBV21-1 with TRBJ1-4; the tabulated D call, TRBD1, remains unverified against the DNA. TRBV21-1 is recorded as a pseudogene. This CDR3 reads CASSKAVGVDEKLFF. CDR3 DNA sequence: TGTGCCAGCAGCAAAGCGGTAGGGGTTGATGAAAAACTGTTTTTT.